The sequence of this T cell receptor (beta chain) was determined in a study of T cell changes during pregnancy in multiple sclerosis. Only in-frame clones appear in the TCRdb table, and some are missing; sequencing was by immunoSEQ multiplex PCR. The table has some 130,000 clones, around 95% seen once. This CDR3 is 16 amino acids long. Germline loops: CDR1 MNHEY, CDR2 SMNVEV (reference sequence). Germline trimming cut 3 bases from V and 4 bases from J; bases unmatched to any gene: 9. This TCR was recovered from a female donor with multiple sclerosis, enrolled in a pregnancy study. Sequenced here: peripheral blood, sampled after pregnancy. This sequence joins TRBV27 and TRBJ1-1, with 9 bases fitting TRBD1. Written as DNA, the CDR3 is TGTGCCAGCAGTTTTTCCGGGACAGGGTCGTTCACTGAAGCTTTCTTT. Translating it yields CASSFSGTGSFTEAFF.